This T cell receptor beta chain originates from a study of CD8+ T cells in alopecia areata. For the study at large: Tofacitinib dosing lasted 6 to 18 months, which was then followed by 6 months off drug. The study, taken as a whole, reports: The study found higher clonality in lesional than normal scalp, especially in alopecia totalis/universalis. Normal skin's resident alphabeta T cells are sequenced alongside lesional scalp T cells.

PBMCs, the starting material, were the source of sorted CD4+ and CD8+ T cells. CDR3 length: 15 residues. Germline V gene data show CDR1 as SGDLS and CDR2 as YYNGEE. The V gene lost 2 bases and the J gene lost 8 bases, with 17 bases spanning the gap. This clone turned up a few times. What it binds is unknown. In each case, RNA was isolated and then reverse transcribed into cDNA as the sequencing template. This table comes from immunoSEQ multiplex PCR, and its TCRdb copy is limited to in-frame clones, with some not included. Altogether about 120,000 clones are present, more than 40% being singletons, with the ten largest covering over 15%.

V and J are TRBV9 and TRBJ2-1, with D possibly TRBD2 on 6 matching bases. The sample here was CD8+ T cells sorted from blood, taken at week 0. The receptor's source is a human donor with alopecia areata. The CDR3 DNA follows: TGTGCCAGCAGCGTCCTGACTAGTTCGGGCGATGAGCAGTTCTTC. This gives the protein CASSVLTSSGDEQFF. Combining the CDR3 with reference TRBV9 and TRBJ2-1 gives the whole variable domain DSGVTQTPKHLITATGQRVTLRCSPRSGDLSVYWYQQSLDQGLQFLIQYYNGEERAKGNILERFSAQQFPDLHSELNLSSLELGDSALYFCASSVLTSSGDEQFFGPGTRLTVL.